A single sample is the source of the 14 T cell receptor beta chains below, sequenced in a study of neurological immune-mediated disorders. TCRdb called the 5' RACE reads again in MiXCR, with one record for every CDR3 protein. This table has about 59,000 distinct CDR3 sequences, around 24% appearing once. This sample's time point: technical triplicate 2. Sequencing was carried out using PBMCs. Receptors were obtained from a man in his 60s with HTLV-1-associated myelopathy (HAM/TSP).

This clonotype was observed at least ten times. This chain uses TRBV15 with TRBJ2-4, with D possibly TRBD1 on 7 matching bases. The V gene's germline CDR1 is LNHNV and CDR2 YYDKDF (reference sequence). The CDR3 has 16 amino acids. V lost 9 bases and J 2 bases, leaving 20 bases between the germline ends. The CDR3 reads CATGLRAGGPKNIQYF. CDR3 coding DNA: TGTGCCACTGGTCTTAGGGCAGGGGGGCCCAAAAACATTCAGTACTTC. Supplemented by reference TRBV15 and TRBJ2-4, the full variable domain reads DAMVIQNPRYQVTQFGKPVTLSCSQTLNHNVMYWYQQKSSQAPKLLFHYYDKDFNNEADTPDNFQSRRPNTSFCFLDIRSPGLGDTAMYLCATGLRAGGPKNIQYFGAGTRLSVL.

As for this clonotype: One end of the junction is discordant with germline, which a read error may explain. V gene TRBV5-6 combines with J gene TRBJ1-1; perhaps TRBD1 as D (6 bases). Germline-derived CDR1 and CDR2 are SGHDT and YYEEEE. The CDR3 has 15 residues. The CDR3 is CAGRPEGVLDTEAFF. CDR3 nucleotides: TGTGCCGGCAGACCCGAGGGGGTTTTGGACACTGAAGCTTTCTTT. The full variable domain, with the rest looked up from reference TRBV5-6 and TRBJ1-1, is DAGVTQSPTHLIKTRGQQVTLRCSPKSGHDTVSWYQQALGQGPQFIFQYYEEEERQRGNFPDRFSGHQFPNYSSELNVNALLLGDSALYLCAGRPEGVLDTEAFFGQGTRLTVV.

This clonotype was seen at least ten times. The V and J genes are TRBV5-1 and TRBJ2-5; D not certain. This CDR3 has 14 residues. With 0 bases removed from V and 3 bases from J, the gap between germline ends came to 9 bases. Looked up from germline, CDR1 is SGHRS and CDR2 is YFSETQ. Here the CDR3 DNA reads TGCGCCAGCAGCTTGGAAGGACGGGAAGAGACCCAGTACTTC. As protein: CASSLEGREETQYF.

This clonotype was detected ten times or more. The chain uses TRBV12-3 or TRBV12-4 and TRBJ2-1, with TRBD2 matching 12 bases. The CDR3 is made up of 16 amino acids. V dropped 5 bases and J dropped 6; count of bases not matched to a gene: 8. The CDR3 protein is CASSELAGGLGNEQFF. The CDR3 DNA reads TGTGCCAGCAGTGAGCTAGCGGGAGGGTTAGGCAATGAGCAGTTCTTC.

The V call is TRBV15, the J call TRBJ2-3, with D unresolved. The germline gives CDR1 LNHNV, CDR2 YYDKDF (reference sequence). Trimming took off 0 bases at V and 3 bases at J, with 4 bases between the two ends. The CDR3 contains 13 residues. The CDR3 sequence is CATSRDLTDTQYF. CDR3 sequence (DNA): TGTGCCACCAGCAGAGATCTAACAGATACGCAGTATTTT.

This clonotype has ten or more counts. A much larger clone sits a single nucleotide away, making a read error possible. V usage is TRBV6-1 and J usage is TRBJ2-1; D not certain. V lost 3 bases, J lost 6 bases, and 3 bases lay in between. The CDR3 length is 11 residues. Germline CDR1 MNHNS, CDR2 SASEGT. The CDR3 reads CASSEGNEQFF. Here the CDR3 DNA reads TGTGCCAGCAGTGAGGGCAATGAGCAGTTCTTC.

Notes on this clonotype: The junction departs from germline at one end; a sequencing error may be responsible. The gene calls are TRBV9 and TRBJ2-1; D gene ambiguous. This CDR3 spans 17 amino acids. Germline CDR1 reads SGDLS; CDR2 reads YYNGEE. The CDR3 region has the DNA TGTACCAGCAGCGTAGACGGAGATACGTTTCGGTTTAATGAGCAGTTCTTC. This codes for CTSSVDGDTFRFNEQFF.

This clonotype was picked up a small number of times. The rearrangement links TRBV7-2 to TRBJ2-7; TRBD1 aligns across 10 bases. Trimming cost V 5 bases and J 3 bases; bases outside gene matches: 13. The CDR3 spans 17 residues. Germline V gene sequence: CDR1 SGHTA, CDR2 FQGNSA. In DNA form, the CDR3 reads TGTGCCAGCAGCATCCCAACACGGGACAGGGGAATCTACGAGCAGTACTTC. Protein product: CASSIPTRDRGIYEQYF. The entire variable domain, with the rest obtained from reference TRBV7-2 and TRBJ2-7, is as follows: GAGVSQSPSNKVTEKGKDVELRCDPISGHTALYWYRQSLGQGLEFLIYFQGNSAPDKSGLPSDRFSAERTGGSVSTLTIQRTQQEDSAVYLCASSIPTRDRGIYEQYFGPGTRLTVT.

The table lists this clonotype with many counts. The chain links TRBV5-6 to TRBJ1-4; D uncertain. The V and J ends lost 4 bases and 0 bases respectively, with 7 bases between them. The germline CDR1 and CDR2 sequences are SGHDT and YYEEEE. The CDR3 runs 14 residues. In DNA form, the CDR3 reads TGTGCCAGCAGCCTCCGGACAACTAATGAAAAACTGTTTTTT. It encodes CASSLRTTNEKLFF.

This clonotype was detected ten times or more. The rearrangement links TRBV9 to TRBJ2-7, with a tentative D call TRBD1 (6 bases). Between the trimmed V and J ends, which lost 3 bases and 2 bases, there was a span of 12 bases. There are 14 residues in the CDR3. Germline CDR1 and CDR2: SGDLS and YYNGEE. The CDR3: CASSATTGTYEQYF. The CDR3 DNA sequence: TGTGCCAGCAGCGCGACGACAGGTACCTACGAGCAGTACTTC.

This clonotype was recorded many times. The rearrangement links TRBV12-3 or TRBV12-4 to TRBJ2-5; 8 nucleotides match TRBD1. The CDR3 spans 15 residues. V lost 5 bases to trimming and J lost 11 bases; unmatched junction nucleotides: 16. The CDR3 sequence: CASSRTGTGVARQYF. The CDR3 nucleotides read TGTGCCAGCAGTCGCACCGGGACAGGAGTCGCCCGACAGTACTTC.

This chain joins TRBV29-1 and TRBJ2-1; unclear D gene. This CDR3 comprises 9 residues. V lost 8 bases to trimming and J lost 10 bases, with 9 bases between them. The germline gives CDR1 SQVTM, CDR2 ANQGSEA. The CDR3 region is CSLWLEQFF. CDR3 nucleotides: TGCAGCCTATGGCTGGAGCAGTTCTTC.

The rearrangement uses TRBV5-1 and TRBJ2-5, with 7 bases matching TRBD2. The V gene end was trimmed by 5 bases and the J gene end by 5 bases; junction bases not matched to a gene: 0. CDR1 is SGHRS, CDR2 YFSETQ, per germline. CDR3 size: 11 residues. The CDR3 nucleotides read TGCGCCAGCAGGACTAGCGAGACCCAGTACTTC. It translates to CASRTSETQYF.

This clonotype has at least ten counts. The chain links TRBV20-1 to TRBJ2-1; TRBD2 agrees at 8 bases. The CDR3 runs 15 residues. Germline V gene data show CDR1 as DFQATT and CDR2 as SNEGSKA (reference sequence). The V gene end was trimmed by 5 bases and the J gene end by 3 bases; junction bases not matched to a gene: 9. The CDR3 sequence is CSAGSGGGNYNEQFF. CDR3 in DNA: TGCAGTGCTGGATCCGGCGGGGGGAACTACAATGAGCAGTTCTTC.